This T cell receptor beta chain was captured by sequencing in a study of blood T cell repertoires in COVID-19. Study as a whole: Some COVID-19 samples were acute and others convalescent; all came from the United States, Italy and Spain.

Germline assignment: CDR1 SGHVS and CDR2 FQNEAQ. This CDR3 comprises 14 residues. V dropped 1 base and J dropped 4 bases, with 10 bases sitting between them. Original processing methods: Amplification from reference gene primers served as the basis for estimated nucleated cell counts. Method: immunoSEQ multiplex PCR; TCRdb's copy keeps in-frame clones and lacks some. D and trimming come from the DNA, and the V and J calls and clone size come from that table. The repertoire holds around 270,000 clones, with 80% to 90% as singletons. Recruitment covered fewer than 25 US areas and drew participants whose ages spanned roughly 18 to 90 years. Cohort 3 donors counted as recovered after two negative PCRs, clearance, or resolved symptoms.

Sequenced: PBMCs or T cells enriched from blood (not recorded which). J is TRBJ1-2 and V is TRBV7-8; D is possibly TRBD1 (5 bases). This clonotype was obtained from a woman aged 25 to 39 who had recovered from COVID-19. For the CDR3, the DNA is TGTGCCAGCAGCTTAGGGGGGGTCGCCTATGGCTACACCTTC. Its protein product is CASSLGGVAYGYTF.